Listed below are T cell receptor beta chains from one sample, sequenced in a study of Graves' ophthalmopathy and Graves' hyperthyroidism. One entry per CDR3 protein, called by TCRdb with MiXCR from the multiplex PCR reads. The sample includes around 660,000 distinct CDR3 sequences, about 40% of them seen just once. Material for sequencing was peripheral blood. These receptors all stem from an adult man with Graves' ophthalmopathy. CDR3s leave out the opening cysteine and the closing phenylalanine or tryptophan. Each record gives: V gene, J gene, CDR3 protein.

>TRBV27|TRBJ2-7
ASSDGRGPYEQY
>TRBV15|TRBJ2-5
ATSSTSGGQETQY
>TRBV20-1|TRBJ2-7
SARGGTAYEQY
>TRBV2|TRBJ2-7
ASTPAGGSLYEQY
>TRBV29-1|TRBJ1-5
SVGSGGGQPQH
>TRBV5-1|TRBJ1-1
ASSFLARGDTEAF
>TRBV9|TRBJ1-5
ASSQGVGGQPQH
>TRBV7-2|TRBJ1-5
ASSLFLGMGEGQPQH
>TRBV29-1|TRBJ1-1
SAAEGLMNTEAF
>TRBV12-3/TRBV12-4|TRBJ2-2
ASSLHGAGTGELF
>TRBV10-2|TRBJ2-1
ASSRTGQGHNEQF
>TRBV10-3|TRBJ1-5
ATGRGEMEPQH
>TRBV9|TRBJ2-5
ASSPADRGGASRGQY
>TRBV7-9|TRBJ2-6
ASSPRRAGGDSGANVLT
>TRBV7-3|TRBJ2-3
ASSPGTGVSTDTQY
>TRBV7-8|TRBJ2-5
ASSLGRQYGETQY